The 12 T cell receptor beta chains presented below share a single source sample, sequenced in a study of long-term antiretroviral therapy in people with HIV. This was the immunoSEQ v3.0 assay at survey level. Measured with immunoSEQ multiplex PCR; TCRdb has only the in-frame clones, and not every one. This table holds fewer than 30,000 clones, about 86% found once. Sequenced material: unsorted PBMCs, taken 0.8 years after starting antiretroviral therapy. The source is a young woman with HIV.

V is TRBV7-2 and J is TRBJ1-3; D is unresolved. The CDR3 covers 17 residues. V gave up 0 bases and J gave up 0 bases, with 12 bases separating them. Germline assignment: CDR1 SGHTA and CDR2 FQGNSA. In DNA, the CDR3 is TGTGCCAGCAGCTTAGCGTACCAGCTCAACTCTGGAAACACCATATATTTT. It codes for CASSLAYQLNSGNTIYF.

The chain recombines TRBV29-1 with TRBJ1-2, with 9 positions matching TRBD1. Germline V CDR1 and CDR2: SQVTM, ANQGSEA. CDR3 length: 13 amino acids. V trimming: 2 bases; J trimming: 8 bases; junction bases outside the gene matches: 6. The CDR3, as DNA: TGCAGCGTTGAAAGGAGGACAGGGGAAGGCTACACCTTC. The encoded protein is CSVERRTGEGYTF.

The chain carries TRBV2 and TRBJ2-2, with a weak D call TRBD1 (5 bases). The germline V gene has CDR1 SNHLY and CDR2 FYNNEI. Trimming pared 5 bases from V and 1 base from J, leaving 8 bases between. The CDR3 has 14 amino acids. The CDR3 protein is CASSLTGNTGELFF. CDR3 DNA sequence: TGTGCCAGCAGTCTAACAGGGAACACCGGGGAGCTGTTTTTT.

J is TRBJ1-2 and V is TRBV5-1, with a possible D match to TRBD1 (5 bases). V lost 4 bases, J lost 8 bases, and 21 bases lay in between. The CDR3 is made up of 15 amino acids. The V gene's germline CDR1 is SGHRS and CDR2 YFSETQ. The CDR3 bases are TGCGCCAGCAGCCCCGACCCCGGGACGGAGTGGGGCTACACCTTC. It translates to CASSPDPGTEWGYTF.

The chain couples TRBV9 to TRBJ1-4; tentative D call: TRBD1 (6 bases). Trimming took 4 bases from V and 8 from J, leaving 18 bases between them. CDR3 length: 15 amino acids. Germline assignment: CDR1 SGDLS and CDR2 YYNGEE. The CDR3 here is CASSPGTPRGEKLFF. The CDR3 nucleotides read TGTGCCAGCAGCCCGGGGACACCAAGGGGCGAAAAACTGTTTTTT. Variable domain in full (rest from reference TRBV9 and TRBJ1-4): DSGVTQTPKHLITATGQRVTLRCSPRSGDLSVYWYQQSLDQGLQFLIQYYNGEERAKGNILERFSAQQFPDLHSELNLSSLELGDSALYFCASSPGTPRGEKLFFGSGTQLSVL.

The chain employs TRBV10-2 and TRBJ2-1; D gene ambiguous. The germline CDR1 and CDR2 sequences are WSHSY and SAAADI. The V gene lost 8 bases and the J gene lost 4 bases, with 6 bases spanning the gap. The CDR3 is made up of 11 amino acids. In nucleotides, the CDR3 is TGCGCCAGCGGCCTTTACAATGAGCAGTTCTTC. Translated: CASGLYNEQFF.

The V and J genes are TRBV29-1 and TRBJ2-2, with D hard to call. The CDR3 runs to 12 residues. V was clipped by 6 bases and J by 8 bases, with 13 bases between them. The V gene's germline CDR1 is SQVTM and CDR2 ANQGSEA. The CDR3 coding sequence is TGCAGCGTCCAAACACCACAGGGGGAGCTGTTTTTT. Residues: CSVQTPQGELFF.

The chain joins TRBV30 to TRBJ2-3, with D maybe TRBD2 (6 bases). The CDR3 has 13 residues. Germline V gives CDR1 GTSNPN, CDR2 SVGIG (reference sequence). V lost 3 bases, J lost 1 base, and 8 bases lay in between. The CDR3: CAWSSGGTDTQYF. For the CDR3, the DNA is TGTGCCTGGAGCTCGGGGGGCACAGATACGCAGTATTTT.

This clone turned up a few times. The genes are TRBV5-4 and TRBJ2-7; no reliable D call. Per germline, CDR1 SGHNT and CDR2 YYREEE (reference sequence). This CDR3 contains 12 residues. The germline V and J ends were trimmed by 5 bases and 4 bases, with 10 bases remaining between them. Here the CDR3 DNA reads TGTGCCAGCAGTCCTGTGGGGTACGAGCAGTACTTC. Its protein is CASSPVGYEQYF.

The rearrangement joins TRBV7-8 to TRBJ2-2, with 7 bases that match TRBD2. CDR3 size: 16 residues. With V trimmed by 6 bases and J by 1 base, 8 bases remained unmatched. The germline V gene encodes CDR1 SGHVS and CDR2 FQNEAQ. The CDR3 loop is CASSRPAGQNTGELFF. In DNA form, the CDR3 reads TGTGCCAGCAGTCGTCCAGCGGGGCAGAACACCGGGGAGCTGTTTTTT.

The chain carries TRBV5-1 and TRBJ1-6; TRBD1 agrees at 9 bases. The V gene end was trimmed by 7 bases and the J gene end by 10 bases; junction bases not matched to a gene: 6. The length of the CDR3 is 13 residues. CDR1 and CDR2 from the germline V gene are SGHRS and YFSETQ. As DNA, the CDR3 is TGCGCCAGCCGAACAGGGGGCGGCTCACCCCTCCACTTT. This translates into CASRTGGGSPLHF.

The rearrangement joins TRBV19 to TRBJ1-3; D not certain. The ends were cut back, 5 bases at V and 5 bases at J, with 16 bases in the middle. CDR1 is LNHDA and CDR2 is SQIVND in the germline V gene (reference sequence). The CDR3 spans 15 residues. The chain's CDR3 is CASSPEWNQRNTIYF. The CDR3 region has the DNA TGTGCCAGTAGTCCTGAATGGAATCAAAGAAACACCATATATTTT.